Each of the 21 T cell receptor beta chains below was sequenced from the same sample in a study of CD8+CD57+ T cells in acquired aplastic anemia. Template material for TCR beta VDJ and CDR3 profiling consisted of genomic DNA. TCRdb recomputed calls from the reads with MiXCR, one row per CDR3 protein. This sample yields around 140,000 distinct CDR3 sequences, of which more than 35% are seen a single time; roughly 8.9% belongs to the top ten. The source material was sorted CD4+, CD8+, or CD8+CD57+ T cells (not recorded which) from PBMCs. These receptors were taken from a human donor in good health, serving as a control.

In its sample, this clonotype was seen many times. CDR3 coding DNA: TGCGCCAGCAGCCTACGACAGGGGACGAACACCGGGGAGCTGTTTTTT. It encodes CASSLRQGTNTGELFF. This chain uses TRBV5-1 with TRBJ2-2, with TRBD1 matching 8 bases. The CDR3 contains 16 residues. Germline-derived CDR1 and CDR2 are SGHRS and YFSETQ. The V segment lost 4 bases and the J segment 0 bases; nucleotides outside the gene matches: 5. Using reference TRBV5-1 and TRBJ2-2 for the parts outside the CDR3, the full variable domain is KAGVTQTPRYLIKTRGQQVTLSCSPISGHRSVSWYQQTPGQGLQFLFEYFSETQRNKGNFPGRFSGRQFSNSRSEMNVSTLELGDSALYLCASSLRQGTNTGELFFGEGSRLTVL.

CDR3 sequence: CSVERPAARNYGYTF. The CDR3 nucleotides read TGCAGCGTTGAACGGCCGGCGGCGCGTAACTATGGCTACACCTTC. The J gene is TRBJ1-2, the V gene TRBV29-1, with D unresolved. The CDR3 runs to 15 residues. CDR1 is SQVTM and CDR2 is ANQGSEA in the germline V gene. Trimming removed 2 bases at V and 1 base at J, with 14 bases between.

Comment on this clonotype: The junction shows a germline mismatch at one end, possibly a read error. This chain joins TRBV24-1 and TRBJ2-3, with 10 bases lining up with TRBD2. CDR1 and CDR2 (germline): KGHDR, SFDVKD. CDR3 length: 18 amino acids. The CDR3 DNA reads TGTGCCACCAGTTTTCCCCCCCTAGCGGGAGCTAGCACAGATGCGCAGTATTTT. Translation: CATSFPPLAGASTDAQYF.

The table lists this clonotype with many counts. This rearrangement joins TRBV7-8 to TRBJ2-7, with D perhaps matching TRBD2 (5 bases). Germline loops: CDR1 SGHVS, CDR2 FQNEAQ. The CDR3 loop spans 15 amino acids. V was trimmed by 6 bases and J by 0 bases, leaving 15 bases between them. The CDR3 here is CASSYLTGSSYEQYF. For the CDR3, the DNA is TGTGCCAGCAGTTACTTGACTGGGAGCTCCTACGAGCAGTACTTC. Together with reference TRBV7-8 and TRBJ2-7, the CDR3 gives the full variable domain: GAGVSQSPRYKVAKRGQDVALRCDPISGHVSLFWYQQALGQGPEFLTYFQNEAQLDKSGLPSDRFFAERPEGSVSTLKIQRTQQEDSAVYLCASSYLTGSSYEQYFGPGTRLTVT.

This clonotype appeared a few times. The V gene is TRBV27, the J gene TRBJ1-2, with 7 positions matching TRBD1. The CDR3 covers 14 residues. V gave up 6 bases and J gave up 4 bases; unmatched junction bases: 8. Germline assignment: CDR1 MNHEY and CDR2 SMNVEV (reference sequence). CDR3 region: CASSHRQGGYGYTF. The CDR3 nucleotides read TGTGCCAGCAGCCACCGACAGGGCGGCTATGGCTACACCTTC.

This chain joins TRBV7-9 and TRBJ1-2; D is ambiguous. This CDR3 comprises 12 residues. The V end lost 3 bases, the J end lost 8 bases, and 10 bases lay between the germline ends. Germline V lookup: CDR1 SEHNR, CDR2 FQNEAQ (reference sequence). The CDR3 coding sequence is TGTGCCAGCAGCTTCGTTCAGGAAGGCTACACCTTC. Amino acid sequence: CASSFVQEGYTF.

The gene calls are TRBV5-1 and TRBJ1-1; TRBD1 is a possible D gene (5 bases). Germline V lookup: CDR1 SGHRS, CDR2 YFSETQ. This CDR3 has 15 amino acids. Trimming left V 4 bases short and J 1 base short, with 14 bases between. The CDR3 nucleotides are TGCGCCAGCAGCCTCGGGAATGGGGCGAACACTGAAGCTTTCTTT. As protein: CASSLGNGANTEAFF.

This clonotype was counted only a few times. The chain has TRBV5-5 and TRBJ2-1; D remains unclear. Germline CDR1 and CDR2: SGHKS and YYEKEE (reference sequence). Trimming cost V 2 bases and J 7 bases, with 10 bases left between them. The CDR3 spans 13 residues. CDR3 in amino acids: CASSLEVWNEQFF. CDR3 bases: TGTGCCAGCAGCTTAGAGGTCTGGAATGAGCAGTTCTTC.

The sample holds many counts of this clonotype. The V call is TRBV10-3, the J call TRBJ1-5, with a weak D call TRBD1 (6 bases). Germline-derived CDR1 and CDR2 are ENHRY and SYGVKD. There are 17 residues in the CDR3. Deletions cut 5 bases from V and 0 bases from J, with 17 bases between. CDR3 sequence reads: CAISKGGQINSNQPQHF. DNA for the CDR3: TGTGCCATCAGTAAAGGCGGACAGATCAATAGCAATCAGCCCCAGCATTTT.

There are a few counts of this clonotype. The V gene is TRBV18, the J gene TRBJ1-2; tentatively, D is TRBD1 (5 bases). Germline assignment: CDR1 KGHSH and CDR2 LQKENI. The CDR3 has 17 amino acids. With 3 bases removed from V and 0 bases from J, the gap between germline ends came to 17 bases. The CDR3 loop is CASSPTVQGASNYGYTF. As DNA, the CDR3 is TGTGCCAGCTCACCGACCGTCCAGGGCGCATCTAACTATGGCTACACCTTC.

This clonotype was seen at least ten times. The chain couples TRBV24-1 to TRBJ2-3; TRBD1 matches at 7 bases. The CDR3 runs 14 residues. With V trimmed by 6 bases and J by 2 bases, 4 bases remained unmatched. Germline V CDR1 and CDR2: KGHDR, SFDVKD. CDR3 DNA sequence: TGTGCCACCAGTTCGGGACAGATCACAGATACGCAGTATTTT. Translated, it gives CATSSGQITDTQYF.

The V and J genes are TRBV20-1 and TRBJ2-7; D remains ambiguous. V was cut by 6 bases and J by 0 bases, with 9 bases left in between. Germline V gives CDR1 DFQATT, CDR2 SNEGSKA (reference sequence). The CDR3 contains 12 residues. The CDR3 reads CSAPPCSYEQYF. CDR3 nucleotide sequence: TGCAGTGCACCTCCGTGCTCCTACGAGCAGTACTTC.

This clonotype came up many times. The chain links TRBV5-5 to TRBJ1-1, with TRBD1 as a possible D gene (6 bases). The CDR3 spans 13 residues. V was clipped by 1 base and J by 3 bases, with 7 bases between them. CDR1 is SGHKS and CDR2 is YYEKEE in the germline V gene (reference sequence). CDR3 DNA sequence: TGTGCCAGCAGCTTGTCAGGGGACACTGAAGCTTTCTTT. Protein sequence: CASSLSGDTEAFF.

This chain links TRBV7-9 with TRBJ2-7; possible D gene TRBD2, 6 bases. The V end lost 2 bases, the J end lost 2 bases, and 13 bases lay between the germline ends. The CDR3 is 15 residues long. Germline values: CDR1 SEHNR, CDR2 FQNEAQ (reference sequence). CDR3 bases: TGTGCCAGCAGCTTATCTGGAGGGGCGGCCTACGAGCAGTACTTC. Amino acid sequence: CASSLSGGAAYEQYF.

This chain joins TRBV2 and TRBJ1-5; D is undetermined. V gave up 1 base and J gave up 2 bases, with 6 bases separating them. CDR3 size: 14 residues. Germline assignment: CDR1 SNHLY and CDR2 FYNNEI. Written as DNA, the CDR3 is TGTGCCAGCAGTGAAGGTGATGGCAATCAGCCCCAGCATTTT. The encoded protein is CASSEGDGNQPQHF.

This clonotype was seen at least ten times. V usage is TRBV27 and J usage is TRBJ2-7; 10 bases are a match to TRBD1. The J segment lost 4 bases and the V segment lost 11 bases, leaving 5 bases of the junction unmatched. Germline CDR1 reads MNHEY; CDR2 reads SMNVEV (reference sequence). CDR3 length: 12 amino acids. In DNA form, the CDR3 reads TGTGCCGGGGACAGGGGTGAGTACGAGCAGTACTTC. Translation gives CAGDRGEYEQYF.

This clonotype was seen at least ten times. The V and J genes are TRBV12-3 or TRBV12-4 and TRBJ1-2; weak D call: TRBD1 (6 bases). The length of the CDR3 is 13 residues. The V gene lost 3 bases and the J gene lost 3 bases, with 8 bases spanning the gap. CDR3 protein: CASSLSGDYGYTF. CDR3 coding DNA: TGTGCCAGCAGTTTGTCAGGGGACTATGGCTACACCTTC.

This CDR3 reads CASRGTGTGVNTQYF. The CDR3 DNA reads as TGTGCCAGTAGGGGAACCGGGACAGGGGTAAATACGCAGTATTTT. The J gene is TRBJ2-3, the V gene TRBV19; TRBD1 matches 10 bases. Losses at the gene ends were 6 bases for V and 7 bases for J; bases not matched to a gene: 10. This CDR3 is 15 amino acids long. Germline-derived CDR1 and CDR2 are LNHDA and SQIVND (reference sequence).

In this sample, this clonotype turned up many times. This chain links TRBV2 with TRBJ2-1; unclear D gene. The CDR3 is made up of 13 amino acids. Trimming removed 6 bases at V and 6 bases at J, with 12 bases between. Germline V gives CDR1 SNHLY, CDR2 FYNNEI. In DNA, the CDR3 is TGTGCCAGCAGGGATCCAGGACGCAATGAGCAGTTCTTC. Amino acids: CASRDPGRNEQFF.

The table lists this clonotype with many counts. CDR3 residues: CASSPAQWANNSPLHF. The CDR3 coding sequence is TGTGCCAGCAGCCCCGCCCAGTGGGCTAATAATTCACCCCTCCACTTT. The rearrangement uses TRBV7-9 and TRBJ1-6; D uncertain. Trimming cost V 5 bases and J 5 bases, with 16 bases left between them. This CDR3 spans 16 amino acids. Germline lookup yields CDR1 SEHNR and CDR2 FQNEAQ (reference sequence).

This chain joins TRBV7-9 and TRBJ2-7; 7 bases are a match to TRBD1. This CDR3 is built from 14 residues. The V gene's germline CDR1 is SEHNR and CDR2 FQNEAQ (reference sequence). V dropped 5 bases and J dropped 2; count of bases not matched to a gene: 6. Here the CDR3 reads CASSKSGTAYEQYF. For the CDR3, the DNA is TGTGCCAGCAGCAAATCCGGGACAGCCTACGAGCAGTACTTC.